This TCR beta chain was identified in a study of somatic mutations in cytotoxic T cells in rheumatoid arthritis. Turning to the study itself: Flow sorting yielded some V beta antibody-stained T-cell populations at nearly 100% purity, among them V beta1+ cells sequenced for TCRB. Study-wide results and limits: TRBV07's slight underrepresentation, observed in rheumatoid arthritis patients, lacked adjustment for multiple comparisons. Antigens bound by the expanded CD8+ clones were not identified.

This table comes from immunoSEQ multiplex PCR, and its TCRdb copy is limited to in-frame clones, with some not included. The sample carries fewer than 30,000 clones, 82% recorded once. The CDR3 sequence is 17 residues long. Per germline, CDR1 SGDLS and CDR2 YYNGEE. The V and J ends lost 3 bases and 2 bases respectively, with 21 bases between them. Note on this clone: The antigen is unknown.

The material sequenced was CD8+ T cells sorted from blood. V gene TRBV9 combines with J gene TRBJ2-7; D tentatively reads TRBD1 or TRBD2 (5 bases each). This TCR was recovered from a man aged 50 to 59 in good health. The CDR3 coding sequence is TGTGCCAGCAGCGACTCCATCCTCGGTGGGACCCCCTACGAGCAGTACTTC. Its translation: CASSDSILGGTPYEQYF.